Listed below are T cell receptor beta chains from one sample, sequenced in a study of T cells expressing NK-cell markers. TCRdb re-called the 5' RACE reads, yielding one record per CDR3 amino acid sequence without DNA. This sample carries 400,000 to 550,000 distinct CDR3 sequences, with roughly 7.2% going to the ten biggest clones. The sequenced sample consisted of blood T cells: a sorted CD56 or NKG2C T cell subset, CD4+ or CD8+ T cells, or bulk PBMC T cells (not recorded which). The receptors were sampled from a woman aged 18-69 years in good health. CDR3s include the opening cysteine and the closing phenylalanine or tryptophan.

J,V,CDR3
TRBJ2-1,TRBV12-3/TRBV12-4,CASSQAGGPDNEQFF
TRBJ2-3,TRBV7-2,CASSAVRDTQYF
TRBJ2-1,TRBV5-1,CASSSVPGQDEQFF
TRBJ2-1,TRBV10-1,CASSPGHEQFF
TRBJ1-2,TRBV29-1,CSVETDKSYTF
TRBJ2-7,TRBV10-3,CAIRLAGGSYEQYF
TRBJ2-1,TRBV7-2,CASSLEGSAYNEQFF
TRBJ2-3,TRBV19,CASSLLLSGGLDTQYF
TRBJ1-4,TRBV12-3/TRBV12-4,CASSLPHKNEKLFF
TRBJ2-5,TRBV20-1,CSASSVAGGPKTQYF
TRBJ1-2,TRBV7-9,CASSQGQGARGYTF
TRBJ1-5,TRBV5-1,CASSLEGGTSNQPQHF
TRBJ1-4,TRBV12-3/TRBV12-4,CASSSWWKEEKLFF
TRBJ1-2,TRBV4-1,CASSQGTGSGYGYTF
TRBJ2-7,TRBV20-1,CSARDASGYTYEQYF
TRBJ2-5,TRBV6-2/TRBV6-3,CASSFGGAGTQYF
TRBJ1-4,TRBV5-1,CASSPSGLTNEKLFF
TRBJ2-7,TRBV11-2,CASSRSSLASTYEQYF
TRBJ2-3,TRBV27,CASSLLGAQYF
TRBJ2-2,TRBV7-3,CASSFSGGGGGELFF
TRBJ2-1,TRBV7-2,CASSSIGGSYNEQFF
TRBJ2-7,TRBV28,CASSSLRTGKQYF
TRBJ2-2,TRBV7-8,CASSWGTGELFF
TRBJ1-2,TRBV12-3/TRBV12-4,CASLRGPGYTF
TRBJ2-3,TRBV3-1,CASSQSRDLGTDTQYF
TRBJ1-3,TRBV28,CASSLWDTGNTIYF
TRBJ1-4,TRBV20-1,CSANSDRGSEKLFF
TRBJ2-3,TRBV7-2,CASSLGPLAGSFDTQYF
TRBJ2-3,TRBV5-1,CASSYSGGNTDTQYF
TRBJ2-7,TRBV20-1,CSARDPGALGDEQYF
TRBJ2-5,TRBV11-1,CASSLARARQDKTIETQYF
TRBJ2-1,TRBV5-8,CASRRGSYNEQFF
TRBJ1-2,TRBV27,CARPGSLLYGYTF
TRBJ2-5,TRBV6-5,CASSYLEGRETQYF
TRBJ2-3,TRBV6-5,CASSYGTRGTDTQYF
TRBJ2-1,TRBV3-1,CASSQENRPTINEQFF
TRBJ1-5,TRBV12-3/TRBV12-4,CASGRQGNQPQHF
TRBJ2-7,TRBV20-1,CSASYRGHEQYF
TRBJ1-1,TRBV6-1,CASSEPGTRKAFF
TRBJ2-7,TRBV3-1,CASSQDGGATYEQYF
TRBJ2-2,TRBV2,CASSGQGFRAGELFF
TRBJ2-7,TRBV16,CASSQSKREQYF
TRBJ1-2,TRBV4-3,CASSQRSWGDVYGYTF